Listed here are 8 T cell receptor beta chains from one sample, sequenced in a study of T cells after yellow fever vaccination. Via MiXCR, TCRdb re-called the 5' RACE reads, giving one row per CDR3 protein. In the table there are just under 600,000 distinct CDR3 sequences, approximately 13% of which are singletons. The sequenced sample was PBMCs, obtained on the day of the yellow fever booster vaccination. The source of these receptors is a man aged 25-40 years who received the YFV17D yellow fever vaccine.

The rearrangement joins TRBV6-6 to TRBJ2-7; D gene unclear. The CDR3 length is 11 residues. V gave up 5 bases and J gave up 7 bases, with 9 bases separating them. CDR1 is MNHNY and CDR2 is SVGAGI in the germline V gene (reference sequence). For the CDR3, the DNA is TGTGCCAGCAGTGGCCCTCTGGAGCAGTACTTC. Its translation: CASSGPLEQYF.

This clonotype occurred a few times. The CDR3 DNA follows: TGTGCCAGCAGCGTAGGAGGGGCTGCCGGGGAGCTGTTTTTT. It yields the protein CASSVGGAAGELFF. The chain carries TRBV9 and TRBJ2-2; D tentatively fits TRBD1 or TRBD2 (5 bases each). The V and J ends lost 0 bases and 6 bases respectively, with 9 bases between them. The CDR3 loop spans 14 amino acids. CDR1 is SGDLS, CDR2 YYNGEE, per germline.

This clonotype showed up just a few times. The rearrangement links TRBV7-2 to TRBJ2-1; 13 bases line up with TRBD2. The CDR3 spans 15 residues. V was pared by 7 bases and J by 8 bases, with 8 bases of the junction left unmatched. Germline values: CDR1 SGHTA, CDR2 FQGNSA. CDR3 sequence reads: CASNPGLAGTYEQFF. CDR3 DNA: TGTGCCAGCAATCCGGGACTAGCGGGAACCTATGAGCAGTTCTTC.

The rearrangement links TRBV29-1 to TRBJ2-1; maybe TRBD2 (7 bases). The CDR3 covers 17 residues. The germline gives CDR1 SQVTM, CDR2 ANQGSEA. CDR3 DNA: TGCACCCTTTTCGGGGGCTTAGCGGGTAGCTCCTACAATGAGCAGTTCTTC. It yields the protein CTLFGGLAGSSYNEQFF.

This chain links TRBV20-1 with TRBJ2-2; D is possibly TRBD2 (5 bases). Germline lookup yields CDR1 DFQATT and CDR2 SNEGSKA (reference sequence). The V end lost 0 bases, the J end lost 0 bases, and 14 bases lay between the germline ends. This CDR3 spans 17 amino acids. The CDR3: CSARDARVPANTGELFF. Written as DNA, the CDR3 is TGCAGTGCTAGAGATGCGCGGGTCCCAGCGAACACCGGGGAGCTGTTTTTT.

The CDR3 region is CASSIQGSSYNEQFF. CDR3 nucleotide sequence: TGTGCCAGCAGCATACAGGGTAGCTCCTACAATGAGCAGTTCTTC. The chain couples TRBV7-9 to TRBJ2-1; TRBD1 is a possible D gene (6 bases). Germline CDR1 is SEHNR and CDR2 is FQNEAQ (reference sequence). Deletions cut 5 bases from V and 0 bases from J, with 11 bases between. The CDR3 runs to 15 residues. Drawing the rest from reference TRBV7-9 and TRBJ2-1, the complete variable domain is DTGVSQNPRHKITKRGQNVTFRCDPISEHNRLYWYRQTLGQGPEFLTYFQNEAQLEKSRLLSDRFSAERPKGSFSTLEIQRTEQGDSAMYLCASSIQGSSYNEQFFGPGTRLTVL.

Only a few counts were recorded for this clonotype. This chain connects TRBV6-2 or TRBV6-3 to TRBJ2-3; D gene unclear. The CDR3 is 14 residues long. Germline V gene lookup returns CDR1 MNHEY and CDR2 SVGEGT. Trimming removed 7 bases from V and 2 bases from J, with 13 bases in between. CDR3 region: CASKPGSYTDTQYF. CDR3 DNA sequence: TGTGCCAGCAAACCCGGGTCCTACACAGATACGCAGTATTTT.

This chain connects TRBV11-2 to TRBJ2-7; 7 nucleotides line up with TRBD1. Looked up from germline, CDR1 is SGHAT and CDR2 is FQNNGV. The CDR3 runs to 17 residues. V lost 5 bases and J lost 2; bases outside the gene matches: 15. CDR3 in amino acids: CASSPTGVISRTYEQYF. CDR3 DNA: TGTGCCAGCAGCCCAACAGGGGTGATTTCACGCACCTACGAGCAGTACTTC.